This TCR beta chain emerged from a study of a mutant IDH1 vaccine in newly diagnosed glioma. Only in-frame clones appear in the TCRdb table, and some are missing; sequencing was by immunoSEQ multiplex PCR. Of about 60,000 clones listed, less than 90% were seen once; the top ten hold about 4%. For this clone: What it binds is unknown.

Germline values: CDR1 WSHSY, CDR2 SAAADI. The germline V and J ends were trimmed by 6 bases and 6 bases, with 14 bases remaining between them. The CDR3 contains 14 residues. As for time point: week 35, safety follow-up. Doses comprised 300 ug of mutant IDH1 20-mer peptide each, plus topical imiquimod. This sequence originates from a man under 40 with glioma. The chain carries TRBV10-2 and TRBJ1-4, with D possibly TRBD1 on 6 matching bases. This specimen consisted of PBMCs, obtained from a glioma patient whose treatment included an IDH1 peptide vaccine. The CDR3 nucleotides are TGCGCCAGCAGGGGGCGGGGGCGCGATGAAAAACTGTTTTTT. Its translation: CASRGRGRDEKLFF.